This TCR beta chain stems from a study of blood T cell repertoires in COVID-19. Study-wide context: Acute and convalescent COVID-19 samples came from the United States, Italy and Spain.

This CDR3 has 14 residues. CDR1 and CDR2 from the germline V gene are SGHRS and YFSETQ. Trimming cost V 0 bases and J 0 bases, with 6 bases left between them. Using immunoSEQ multiplex PCR, the repertoire was profiled, and TCRdb retains in-frame clones only, with some absent. Among 200,000 to 250,000 clones listed, about nine tenths were seen once. As to this clone: This sample also contains other DNA sequences that code for the same CDR3.

The specimen sequenced was peripheral blood. The clonotype originates from a man aged 55 to 70 who had recovered from COVID-19. The chain is built from TRBV5-1 and TRBJ1-1; D remains ambiguous. CDR3 DNA sequence: TGCGCCAGCAGCTTGGGTTTATTGAACACTGAAGCTTTCTTT. This sequence encodes CASSLGLLNTEAFF.